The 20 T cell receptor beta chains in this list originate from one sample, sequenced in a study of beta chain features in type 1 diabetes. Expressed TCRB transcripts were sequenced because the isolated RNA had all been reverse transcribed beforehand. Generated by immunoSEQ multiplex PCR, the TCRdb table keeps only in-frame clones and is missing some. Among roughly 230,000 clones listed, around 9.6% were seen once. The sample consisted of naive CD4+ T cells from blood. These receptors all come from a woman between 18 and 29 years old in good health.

In DNA, the CDR3 is TGTGCCAGCAGCTTGGCCACAGGTCAGCCCCAGCATTTT. It yields the protein CASSLATGQPQHF. This chain links TRBV5-6 with TRBJ1-5; D may be TRBD1 (5 bases). The CDR3 runs to 13 residues. V was clipped by 0 bases and J by 6 bases, with 7 bases between them. Per germline, CDR1 SGHDT and CDR2 YYEEEE.

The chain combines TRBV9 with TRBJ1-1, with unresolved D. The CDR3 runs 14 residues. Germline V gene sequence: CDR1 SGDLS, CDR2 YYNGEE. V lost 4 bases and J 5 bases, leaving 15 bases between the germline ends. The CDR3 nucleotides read TGTGCCAGCAGCTCCCACACAGCGGGGACTGAAGCTTTCTTT. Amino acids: CASSSHTAGTEAFF.

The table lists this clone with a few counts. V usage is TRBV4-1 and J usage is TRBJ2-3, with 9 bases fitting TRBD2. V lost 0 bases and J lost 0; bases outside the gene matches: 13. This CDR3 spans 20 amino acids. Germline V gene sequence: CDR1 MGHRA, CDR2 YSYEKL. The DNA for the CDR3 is TGCGCCAGCAGCCAAGATCGGGGTAGCGGGGGAGTCCCTAGCACAGATACGCAGTATTTT. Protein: CASSQDRGSGGVPSTDTQYF.

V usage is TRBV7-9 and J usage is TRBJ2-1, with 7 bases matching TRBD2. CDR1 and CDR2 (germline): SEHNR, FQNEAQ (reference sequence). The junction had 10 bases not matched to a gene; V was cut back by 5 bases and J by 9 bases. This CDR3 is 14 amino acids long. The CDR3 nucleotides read TGTGCCAGCAGCCAAGGGAGGGTGCCGTCTGAGCAGTTCTTC. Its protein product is CASSQGRVPSEQFF.

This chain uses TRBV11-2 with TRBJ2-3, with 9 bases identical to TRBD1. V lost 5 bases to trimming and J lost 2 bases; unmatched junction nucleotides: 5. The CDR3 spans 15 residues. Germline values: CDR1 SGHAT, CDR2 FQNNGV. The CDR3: CASSGQGTFTDTQYF. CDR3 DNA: TGTGCCAGCAGCGGACAGGGGACTTTCACAGATACGCAGTATTTT.

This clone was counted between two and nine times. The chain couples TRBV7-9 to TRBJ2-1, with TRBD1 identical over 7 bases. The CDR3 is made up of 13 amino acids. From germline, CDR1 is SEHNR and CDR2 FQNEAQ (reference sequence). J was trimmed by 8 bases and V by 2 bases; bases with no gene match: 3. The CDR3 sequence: CASSLRGRDEQFF. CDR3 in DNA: TGTGCCAGCAGCTTAAGGGGGCGGGATGAGCAGTTCTTC.

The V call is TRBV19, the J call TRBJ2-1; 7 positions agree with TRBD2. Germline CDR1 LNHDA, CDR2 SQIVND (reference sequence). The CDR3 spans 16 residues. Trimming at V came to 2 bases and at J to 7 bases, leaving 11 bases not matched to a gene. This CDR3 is CASSIPRLAALNEQFF. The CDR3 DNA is TGTGCCAGTAGTATACCCCGGCTAGCGGCACTAAATGAGCAGTTCTTC.

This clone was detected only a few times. CDR3 DNA sequence: TGTGCCAGCAAAACAGGGCCCAACACTGAAGCTTTCTTT. Protein: CASKTGPNTEAFF. J is TRBJ1-1 and V is TRBV6-6, with D perhaps TRBD1 (6 bases). V was pared by 7 bases and J by 2 bases, with 11 bases between. From germline, CDR1 is MNHNY and CDR2 SVGAGI (reference sequence). There are 13 residues in the CDR3.

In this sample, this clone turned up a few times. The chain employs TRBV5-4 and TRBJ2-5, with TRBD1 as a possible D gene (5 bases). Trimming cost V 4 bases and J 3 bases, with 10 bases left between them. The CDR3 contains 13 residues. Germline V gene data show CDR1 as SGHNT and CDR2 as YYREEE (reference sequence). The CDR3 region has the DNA TGTGCCAGCAGCCGAGACAGCAAAGAGACCCAGTACTTC. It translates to CASSRDSKETQYF.

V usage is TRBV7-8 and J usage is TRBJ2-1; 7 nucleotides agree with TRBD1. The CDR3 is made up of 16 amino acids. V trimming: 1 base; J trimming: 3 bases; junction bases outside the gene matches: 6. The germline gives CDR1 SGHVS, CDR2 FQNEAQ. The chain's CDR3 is CASSLGQGEIYNEQFF. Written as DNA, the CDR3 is TGTGCCAGCAGCTTAGGGCAGGGGGAGATCTACAATGAGCAGTTCTTC. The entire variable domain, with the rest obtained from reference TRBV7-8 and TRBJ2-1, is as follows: GAGVSQSPRYKVAKRGQDVALRCDPISGHVSLFWYQQALGQGPEFLTYFQNEAQLDKSGLPSDRFFAERPEGSVSTLKIQRTQQEDSAVYLCASSLGQGEIYNEQFFGPGTRLTVL.

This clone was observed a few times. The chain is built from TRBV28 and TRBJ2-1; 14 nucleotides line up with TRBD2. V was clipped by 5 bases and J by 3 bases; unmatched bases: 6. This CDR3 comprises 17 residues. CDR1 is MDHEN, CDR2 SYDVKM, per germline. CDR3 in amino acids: CASSPAGLAGVYNEQFF. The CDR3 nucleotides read TGTGCCAGCAGTCCGGCGGGACTAGCGGGAGTCTACAATGAGCAGTTCTTC. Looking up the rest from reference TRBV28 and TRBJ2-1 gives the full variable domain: DVKVTQSSRYLVKRTGEKVFLECVQDMDHENMFWYRQDPGLGLRLIYFSYDVKMKEKGDIPEGYSVSREKKERFSLILESASTNQTSMYLCASSPAGLAGVYNEQFFGPGTRLTVL.

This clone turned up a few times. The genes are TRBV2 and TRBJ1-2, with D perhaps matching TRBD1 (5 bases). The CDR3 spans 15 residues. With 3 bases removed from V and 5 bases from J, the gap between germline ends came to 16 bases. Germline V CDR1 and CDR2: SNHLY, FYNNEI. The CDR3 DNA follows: TGTGCCAGCAGTGATGTTCAGGGAGGGGCATATGGCTACACCTTC. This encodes CASSDVQGGAYGYTF.

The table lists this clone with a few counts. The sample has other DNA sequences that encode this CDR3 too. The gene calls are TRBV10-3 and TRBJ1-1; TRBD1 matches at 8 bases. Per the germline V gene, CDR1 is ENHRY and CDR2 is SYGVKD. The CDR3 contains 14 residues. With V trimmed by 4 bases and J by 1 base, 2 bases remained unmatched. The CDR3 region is CAISGGTGNTEAFF. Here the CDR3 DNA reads TGTGCCATCAGTGGAGGGACAGGGAACACTGAAGCTTTCTTT.

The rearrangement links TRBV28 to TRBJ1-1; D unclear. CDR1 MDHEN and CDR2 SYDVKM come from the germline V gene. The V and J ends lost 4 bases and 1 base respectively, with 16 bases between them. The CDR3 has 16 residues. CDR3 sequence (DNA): TGTGCCAGCAGTTCCCCGGGAGGGTCGACGAACACTGAAGCTTTCTTT. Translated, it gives CASSSPGGSTNTEAFF.

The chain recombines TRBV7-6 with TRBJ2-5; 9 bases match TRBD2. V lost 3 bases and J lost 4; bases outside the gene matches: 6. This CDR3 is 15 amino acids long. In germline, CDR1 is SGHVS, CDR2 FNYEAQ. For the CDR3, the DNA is TGTGCCAGCAGCTTGATAGCGGGAGTGGGAGAGACCCAGTACTTC. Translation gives CASSLIAGVGETQYF.

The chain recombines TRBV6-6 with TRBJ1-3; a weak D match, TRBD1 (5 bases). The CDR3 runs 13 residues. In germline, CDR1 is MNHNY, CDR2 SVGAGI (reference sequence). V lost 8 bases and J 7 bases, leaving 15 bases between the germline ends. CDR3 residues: CASRQGSGNTIYF. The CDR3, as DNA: TGTGCCAGCCGGCAGGGAAGTGGGAACACCATATATTTT.

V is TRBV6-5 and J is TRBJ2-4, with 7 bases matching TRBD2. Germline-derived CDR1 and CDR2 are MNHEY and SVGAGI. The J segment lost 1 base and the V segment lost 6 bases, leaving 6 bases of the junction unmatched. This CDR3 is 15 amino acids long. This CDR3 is CASSSGRAAKNIQYF. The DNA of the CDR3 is TGTGCCAGCAGCTCAGGGAGGGCGGCCAAAAACATTCAGTACTTC.

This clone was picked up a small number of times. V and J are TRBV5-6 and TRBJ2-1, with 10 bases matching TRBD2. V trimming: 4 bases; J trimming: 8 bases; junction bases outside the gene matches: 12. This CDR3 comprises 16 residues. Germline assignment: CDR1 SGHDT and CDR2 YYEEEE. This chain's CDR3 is CASSPRKTSGWDEQFF. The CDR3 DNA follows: TGTGCCAGCAGCCCTCGCAAGACTAGCGGGTGGGATGAGCAGTTCTTC.

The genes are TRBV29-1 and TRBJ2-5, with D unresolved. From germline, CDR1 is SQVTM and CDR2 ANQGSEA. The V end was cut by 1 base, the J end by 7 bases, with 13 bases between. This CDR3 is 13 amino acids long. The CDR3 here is CSVEVSAWATQYF. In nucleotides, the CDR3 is TGCAGCGTTGAAGTGTCGGCCTGGGCGACCCAGTACTTC.

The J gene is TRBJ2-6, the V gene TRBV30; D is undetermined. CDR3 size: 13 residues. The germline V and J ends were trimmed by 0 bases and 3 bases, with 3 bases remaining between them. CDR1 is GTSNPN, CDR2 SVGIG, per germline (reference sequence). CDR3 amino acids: CAWSVVGANVLTF. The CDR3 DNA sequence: TGTGCCTGGAGTGTCGTTGGGGCCAACGTCCTGACTTTC.